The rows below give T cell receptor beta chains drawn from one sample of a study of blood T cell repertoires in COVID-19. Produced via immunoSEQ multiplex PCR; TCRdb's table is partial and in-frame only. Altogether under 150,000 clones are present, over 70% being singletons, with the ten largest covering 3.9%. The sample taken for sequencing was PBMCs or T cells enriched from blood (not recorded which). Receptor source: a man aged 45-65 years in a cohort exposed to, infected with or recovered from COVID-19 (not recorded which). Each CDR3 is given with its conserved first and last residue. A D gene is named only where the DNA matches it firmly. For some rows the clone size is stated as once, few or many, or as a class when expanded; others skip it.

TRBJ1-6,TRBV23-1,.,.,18,TGCGCCAGCAGTCAATCGTCACGCAAGAGCTCCTATAATTCACCCCTCCACTTT,CASSQSSRKSSYNSPLHF
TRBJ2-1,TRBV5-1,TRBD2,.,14,TGCGCCAGCAGGTCGGCTAGCGGACAACCCGAGCAGTTCTTC,CASRSASGQPEQFF
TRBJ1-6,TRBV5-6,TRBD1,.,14,TGTGCCAGCAGCTTAGGACAGGGAAATTCACCCCTCCACTTT,CASSLGQGNSPLHF
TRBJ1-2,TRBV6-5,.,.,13,TGTGCCAGCACCACTTCAGGGCCCTATGGCTACACCTTC,CASTTSGPYGYTF
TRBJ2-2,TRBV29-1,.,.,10,TGCAGCGTTGAGTACGGGGAGCTGTTTTTT,CSVEYGELFF
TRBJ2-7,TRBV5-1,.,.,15,TGCGCCAGCAAATCGGGGACTTCACCTTCCTACGAGCAGTACTTC,CASKSGTSPSYEQYF
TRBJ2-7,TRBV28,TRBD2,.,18,TGTGCCAGCAGTTTTAGGGGGCTAGCGGGGTATAGCTCCTACGAGCAGTACTTC,CASSFRGLAGYSSYEQYF
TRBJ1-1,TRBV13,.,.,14,TGTGCCAGCAGCCTACCGACAGAGAACACTGAAGCTTTCTTT,CASSLPTENTEAFF
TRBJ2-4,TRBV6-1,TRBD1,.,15,TGTGCCAGCAGTGAATTTGGGACAGGGAGGAACATTCAGTACTTC,CASSEFGTGRNIQYF
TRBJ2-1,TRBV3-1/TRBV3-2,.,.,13,TGTGCCAGCAGCCAAGATCATGGGAGAGAGCAGTTCTTC,CASSQDHGREQFF
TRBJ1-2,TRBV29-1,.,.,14,TGCAGCGTTGTTGGATCAGGGAGGATCGGTGGCTACACCTTC,CSVVGSGRIGGYTF
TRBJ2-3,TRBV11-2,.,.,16,TGTGCCAGCTTCCGCTTGGGGGGGGCTGGCACAGATACGCAGTATTTT,CASFRLGGAGTDTQYF
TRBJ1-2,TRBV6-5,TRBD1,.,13,TGTGCCAGCAGTTACTCGAACAGGGGAGAGGGCACCTTC,CASSYSNRGEGTF
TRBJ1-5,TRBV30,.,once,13,TGTGCCTGGAGTGTTGGGGAGGGTCAGCCCCAGCATTTT,CAWSVGEGQPQHF
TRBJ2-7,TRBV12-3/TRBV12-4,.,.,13,TGTGCCAGCAGTTTAACTCGTCCGGGGGAGCAGTACTTC,CASSLTRPGEQYF
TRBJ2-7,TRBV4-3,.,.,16,TGCGCCAGCAGCCAAGTGGCGGGCCCGAGCTCCTACGAGCAGTACTTC,CASSQVAGPSSYEQYF
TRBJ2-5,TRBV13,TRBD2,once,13,TGTGCCAGCAGCTCAGCGGGGTGGGAGACCCAGTACTTC,CASSSAGWETQYF
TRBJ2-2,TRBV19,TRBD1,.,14,TGTGCCAGCGCCTGGACAGGGGGGACCGGGGAGCTGTTTTTT,CASAWTGGTGELFF
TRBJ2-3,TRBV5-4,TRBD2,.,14,TGTGCCAGTCGAAGCGGGGGGGCCACAGATACGCAGTATTTT,CASRSGGATDTQYF
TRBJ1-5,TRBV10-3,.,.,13,TGTGCCACCGCCGAGAGTGGCAATCAGCCCCAGCATTTT,CATAESGNQPQHF
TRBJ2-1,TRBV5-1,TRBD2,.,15,TGCGCCAGCAGCTTGGGTGGCGGGGGCTACAATGAGCAGTTCTTC,CASSLGGGGYNEQFF
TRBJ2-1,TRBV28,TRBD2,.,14,TGTGCCAGCAGTACTAGCGGGATCTACAATGAGCAGTTCTTC,CASSTSGIYNEQFF
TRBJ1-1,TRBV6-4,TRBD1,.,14,TGTGCCAGCAGCCAACAGGGGGAGGGCACTGAAGCTTTCTTT,CASSQQGEGTEAFF
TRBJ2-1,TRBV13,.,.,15,TGTGCCAGCGGGTTCTTCAGGGTAGGAGCCAATGAGCAGTTCTTC,CASGFFRVGANEQFF
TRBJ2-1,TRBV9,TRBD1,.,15,TGTGCCAGCAGCGAGACAGGGGGCGGGTACAATGAGCAGTTCTTC,CASSETGGGYNEQFF
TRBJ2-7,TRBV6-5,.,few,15,TGTGCCAGCAGTTACTTTACAAGCGGGTCATACGAGCAGTACTTC,CASSYFTSGSYEQYF
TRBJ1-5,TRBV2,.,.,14,TGTGCCAGCAGTGTAGGGGCAGGGTTTCAGCCCCAGCATTTT,CASSVGAGFQPQHF
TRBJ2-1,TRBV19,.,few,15,TGTGCCAGTAGTAGCGGGAATTACCTCTACAATGAGCAGTTCTTC,CASSSGNYLYNEQFF
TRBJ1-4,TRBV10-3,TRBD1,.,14,TGTGCCATCAGCTCGGGACAGGGGGGCGAAAAACTGTTTTTT,CAISSGQGGEKLFF
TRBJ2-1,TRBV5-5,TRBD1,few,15,TGTGCCAGCAGCTTAACAGGGGACCCGTGGTGGGAGCAGTTCTTC,CASSLTGDPWWEQFF
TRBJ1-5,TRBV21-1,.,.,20,TGTGCCAGCAGCAAAATGGGCTCGATGGAAGATTCGAATAGCAATCAGCCCCAGCATTTT,CASSKMGSMEDSNSNQPQHF
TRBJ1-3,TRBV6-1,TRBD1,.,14,TGTGCCAGCAGTGAGACAGGGTCTGGAAACACCATATATTTT,CASSETGSGNTIYF
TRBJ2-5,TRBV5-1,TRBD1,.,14,TGCGCCAGCAGCGTGCAGACAGGGGGAGAGACCCAGTACTTC,CASSVQTGGETQYF
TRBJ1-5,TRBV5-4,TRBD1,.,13,TGTGCCAGCAGTCCCGACAGGGATCAGCCCCAGCATTTT,CASSPDRDQPQHF
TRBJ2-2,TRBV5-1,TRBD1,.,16,TGCGCCAGCAGCCTAACCGGGACAGGGAGGACCGGGGAGCTGTTTTTT,CASSLTGTGRTGELFF
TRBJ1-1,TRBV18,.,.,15,TGTGCCAGCTCACCTTTCTCGGCTGGCGGGACTGAAGCTTTCTTT,CASSPFSAGGTEAFF
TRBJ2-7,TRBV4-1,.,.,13,TGCGCCAGCAGCCAACCTACTAGGCCGGAGCAGTACTTC,CASSQPTRPEQYF
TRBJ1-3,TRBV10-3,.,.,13,TGTGCCACAGGACAGAGCGTCGGAAACACCATATATTTT,CATGQSVGNTIYF
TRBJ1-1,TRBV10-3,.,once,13,TGTGCCACCAACACAGGGATTGGCACTGAAGCTTTCTTT,CATNTGIGTEAFF
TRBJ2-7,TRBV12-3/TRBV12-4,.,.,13,TGTGCCAGCACGTCGACACTTGCCTACGAGCAGTACTTC,CASTSTLAYEQYF
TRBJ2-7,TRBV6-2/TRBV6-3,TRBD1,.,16,TGTGCCAGCAGTCCGCTACCCGGGACAGGAGATTACGAGCAGTACTTC,CASSPLPGTGDYEQYF
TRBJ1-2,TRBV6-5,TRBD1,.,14,TGTGCCAGCAGTTACCGAACAGGGGGCAACGGCTACACCTTC,CASSYRTGGNGYTF
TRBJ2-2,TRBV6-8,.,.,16,TGTGCCAGCAGTTACCCGGCCAGGGGGAACACCGGGGAGCTGTTTTTT,CASSYPARGNTGELFF
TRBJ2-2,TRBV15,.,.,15,TGTGCCACCAGCAGTATGGGGGGGGCCCCCGGGGAGCTGTTTTTT,CATSSMGGAPGELFF
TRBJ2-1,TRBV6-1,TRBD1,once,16,TGTGCCAGCAGTGAAATGGGACAGGGGTGGTACAATGAGCAGTTCTTC,CASSEMGQGWYNEQFF
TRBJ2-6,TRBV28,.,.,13,TGTGCCAGCCTTTTACTTGGGGCCAACGTCCTGACTTTC,CASLLLGANVLTF
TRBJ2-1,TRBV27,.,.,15,TGTGCCAGCAGTTCGCTCTGGACTTCCTACAATGAGCAGTTCTTC,CASSSLWTSYNEQFF
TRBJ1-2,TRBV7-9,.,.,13,TGTGCCAGCAGCCCAGACAGCGACTATGGCTACACCTTC,CASSPDSDYGYTF
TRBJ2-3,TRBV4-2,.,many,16,TGTGCCAGCAGCCAAGATGGCGGAGCGGAGGGGGATACGCAGTATTTT,CASSQDGGAEGDTQYF
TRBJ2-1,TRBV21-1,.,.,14,TGTGCCAGCAGCAAAGTTTGGTCGAGGTATGAGCAGTTCTTC,CASSKVWSRYEQFF
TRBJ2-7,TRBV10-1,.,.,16,TGCGCCAGCAGTGAGTCCGGTAGCGGCACTAGGGCCGAGCAGTACTTC,CASSESGSGTRAEQYF
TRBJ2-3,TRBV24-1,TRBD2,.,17,TGTGCCACCAGTGACCCGGTAGCGGGGGGGGGCACAGATACGCAGTATTTT,CATSDPVAGGGTDTQYF
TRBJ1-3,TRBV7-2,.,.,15,TGTGCCAGCAGGCAGGGCTCCCTCTCTGGAAACACCATATATTTT,CASRQGSLSGNTIYF
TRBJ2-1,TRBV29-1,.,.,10,TGCAGCGTTGCCCTCAGAGAGCAGTTCTTC,CSVALREQFF
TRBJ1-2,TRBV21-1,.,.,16,TGTGCCAGCAGCAAAGAATCTGTTGGGAGGGGCGGTGGCTACACCTTC,CASSKESVGRGGGYTF
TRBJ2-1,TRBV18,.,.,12,TGTGCCAGCTCACCTGAGGCCCATGAGCAGTTCTTC,CASSPEAHEQFF
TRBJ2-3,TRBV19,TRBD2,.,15,TGTGCCAGTAACCTGGGACTAGCGGGGAGAGATACGCAGTATTTT,CASNLGLAGRDTQYF